In its sample, the clone carrying this T cell receptor (beta chain) was seen many times. To make TCR beta libraries, researchers used iRepertoire HTBI primers and Arm-PCR of CDR3 regions. TCRdb recomputed calls from the multiplex PCR reads with MiXCR, one row per CDR3 protein. The sample includes approximately 540,000 distinct CDR3 sequences, more than 10% of them seen just once. The data were obtained in a study of regulatory T cells in long-lasting Graves disease. Stated time point: newly diagnosed GD, antithyroid drugs for less than 3 months. Construction of the TCR library relied on RNA isolated from PBMCs. Germline V gives CDR1 MDHEN, CDR2 SYDVKM. The CDR3 totals 19 residues. V was cut by 2 bases and J by 0 bases, with 20 bases left in between. The sample was also linked to a second study, of T cells in Graves' hyperthyroidism and ophthalmopathy. That paper states: TCR CDR3 underwent first-round RT-PCR with the HTBI primer set. Researchers found most expanded thyroid clonotypes above 0.001 in blood as well.

This TCR came from a woman younger than 45 with Graves disease. The source material was peripheral blood mononuclear cells (PBMCs), sampled at new diagnosis, from a patient treated with antithyroid drugs. The rearrangement uses TRBV28 and TRBJ2-1; D gene uncertain. The CDR3 DNA reads as TGTGCCAGCAGTTTAATGCTCCGCGGTCCAGAACTCTCCTACAATGAGCAGTTCTTC. Residues: CASSLMLRGPELSYNEQFF.